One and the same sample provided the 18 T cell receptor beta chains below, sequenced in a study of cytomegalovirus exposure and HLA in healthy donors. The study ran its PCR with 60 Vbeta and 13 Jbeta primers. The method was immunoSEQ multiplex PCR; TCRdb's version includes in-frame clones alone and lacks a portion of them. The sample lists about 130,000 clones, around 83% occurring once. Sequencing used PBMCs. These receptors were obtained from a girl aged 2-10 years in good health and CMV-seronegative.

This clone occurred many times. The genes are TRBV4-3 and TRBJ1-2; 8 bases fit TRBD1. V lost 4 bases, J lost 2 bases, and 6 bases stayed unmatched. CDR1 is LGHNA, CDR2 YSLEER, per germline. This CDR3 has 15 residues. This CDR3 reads CASSLDDRGNYGYTF. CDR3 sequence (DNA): TGCGCCAGCAGCCTGGACGACAGGGGCAACTATGGCTACACCTTC.

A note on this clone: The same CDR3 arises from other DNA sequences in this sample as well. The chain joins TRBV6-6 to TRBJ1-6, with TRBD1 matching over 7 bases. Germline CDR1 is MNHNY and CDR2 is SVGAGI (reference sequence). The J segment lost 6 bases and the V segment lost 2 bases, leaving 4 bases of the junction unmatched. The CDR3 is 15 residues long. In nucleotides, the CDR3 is TGTGCCAGCAGTTACGCAGGGGGTGTTAATTCACCCCTCCACTTT. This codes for CASSYAGGVNSPLHF.

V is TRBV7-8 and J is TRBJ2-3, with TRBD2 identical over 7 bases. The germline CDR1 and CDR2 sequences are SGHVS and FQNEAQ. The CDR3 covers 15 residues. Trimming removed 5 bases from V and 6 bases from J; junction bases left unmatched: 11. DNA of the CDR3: TGTGCCAGCAGCGAGTTCACGGGAGGAGACGATACGCAGTATTTT. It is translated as CASSEFTGGDDTQYF.

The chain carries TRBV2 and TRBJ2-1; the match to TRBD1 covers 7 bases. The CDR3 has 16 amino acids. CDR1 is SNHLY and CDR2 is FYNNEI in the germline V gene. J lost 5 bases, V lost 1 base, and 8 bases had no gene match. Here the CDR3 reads CASSEGGTVIHNEQFF. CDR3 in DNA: TGTGCCAGCAGTGAAGGAGGGACAGTTATACACAATGAGCAGTTCTTC. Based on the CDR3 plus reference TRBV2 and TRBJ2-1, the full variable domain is EPEVTQTPSHQVTQMGQEVILRCVPISNHLYFYWYRQILGQKVEFLVSFYNNEISEKSEIFDDQFSVERPDGSNFTLKIRSTKLEDSAMYFCASSEGGTVIHNEQFFGPGTRLTVL.

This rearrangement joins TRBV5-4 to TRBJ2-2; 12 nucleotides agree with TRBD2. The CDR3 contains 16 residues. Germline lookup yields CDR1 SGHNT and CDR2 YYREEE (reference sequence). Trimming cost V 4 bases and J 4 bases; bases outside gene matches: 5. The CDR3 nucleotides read TGTGCCAGCAGCGGGGGACTAGCGGGTGGCACCGGGGAGCTGTTTTTT. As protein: CASSGGLAGGTGELFF.

In DNA form, the CDR3 reads TGTGCCAGCAGCGTGGACGGGAACTATGGCTACACCTTC. This translates into CASSVDGNYGYTF. This chain uses TRBV5-4 with TRBJ1-2; D is undetermined. CDR3 length: 13 residues. CDR1 SGHNT and CDR2 YYREEE come from the germline V gene (reference sequence). The V end was cut by 4 bases, the J end by 2 bases, with 9 bases between.

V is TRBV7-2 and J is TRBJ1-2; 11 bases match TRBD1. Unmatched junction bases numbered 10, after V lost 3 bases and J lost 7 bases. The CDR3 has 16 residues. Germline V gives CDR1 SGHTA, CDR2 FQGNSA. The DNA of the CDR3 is TGTGCCAGCAGCTTGTTCGTAGGACAGGGGGCGGGTGGCTACACCTTC. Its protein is CASSLFVGQGAGGYTF.

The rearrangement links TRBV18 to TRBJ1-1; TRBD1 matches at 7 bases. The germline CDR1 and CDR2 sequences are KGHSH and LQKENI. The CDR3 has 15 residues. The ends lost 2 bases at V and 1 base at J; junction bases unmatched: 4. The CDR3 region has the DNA TGTGCCAGCTCACCAGGACAGGCCAAGAACACTGAAGCTTTCTTT. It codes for CASSPGQAKNTEAFF.

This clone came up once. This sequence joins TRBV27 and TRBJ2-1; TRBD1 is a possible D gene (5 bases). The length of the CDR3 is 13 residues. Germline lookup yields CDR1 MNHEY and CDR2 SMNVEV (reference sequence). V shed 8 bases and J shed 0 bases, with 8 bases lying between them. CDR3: CASGQGSYNEQFF. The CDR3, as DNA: TGTGCCAGCGGGCAGGGCTCCTACAATGAGCAGTTCTTC.

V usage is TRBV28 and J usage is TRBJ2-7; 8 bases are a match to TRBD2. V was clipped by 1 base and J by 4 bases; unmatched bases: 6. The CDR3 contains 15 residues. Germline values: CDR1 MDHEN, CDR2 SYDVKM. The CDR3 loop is CASSLYLAGSYEQYF. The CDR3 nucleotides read TGTGCCAGCAGTTTATATTTAGCGGGATCATACGAGCAGTACTTC.

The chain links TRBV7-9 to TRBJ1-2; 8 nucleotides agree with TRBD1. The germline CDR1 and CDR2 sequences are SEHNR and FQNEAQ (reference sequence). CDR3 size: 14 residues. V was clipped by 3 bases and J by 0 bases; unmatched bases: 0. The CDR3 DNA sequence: TGTGCCAGCAGCTTGACAGGGGCTAACTATGGCTACACCTTC. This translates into CASSLTGANYGYTF.

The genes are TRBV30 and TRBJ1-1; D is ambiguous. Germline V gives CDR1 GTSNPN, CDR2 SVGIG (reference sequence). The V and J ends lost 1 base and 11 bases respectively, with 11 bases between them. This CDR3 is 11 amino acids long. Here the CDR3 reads CAWSGYGSAFF. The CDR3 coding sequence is TGTGCCTGGAGTGGATACGGGTCGGCTTTCTTT.

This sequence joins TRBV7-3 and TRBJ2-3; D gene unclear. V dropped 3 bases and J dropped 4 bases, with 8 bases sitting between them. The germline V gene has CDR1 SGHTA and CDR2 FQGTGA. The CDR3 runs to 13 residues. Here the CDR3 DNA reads TGTGCCAGCAGCTTCAGGTTCGCAGATACGCAGTATTTT. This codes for CASSFRFADTQYF. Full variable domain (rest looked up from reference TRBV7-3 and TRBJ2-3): GAGVSQTPSNKVTEKGKYVELRCDPISGHTALYWYRQSLGQGPEFLIYFQGTGAADDSGLPNDRFFAVRPEGSVSTLKIQRTERGDSAVYLCASSFRFADTQYFGPGTRLTVL.

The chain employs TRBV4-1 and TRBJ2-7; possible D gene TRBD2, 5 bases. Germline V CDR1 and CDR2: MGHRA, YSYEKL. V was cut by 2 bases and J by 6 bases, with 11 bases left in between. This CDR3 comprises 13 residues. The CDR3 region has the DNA TGCGCCAGCAGCCAACGGCAAAGCGGCGAGCAGTACTTC. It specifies CASSQRQSGEQYF.

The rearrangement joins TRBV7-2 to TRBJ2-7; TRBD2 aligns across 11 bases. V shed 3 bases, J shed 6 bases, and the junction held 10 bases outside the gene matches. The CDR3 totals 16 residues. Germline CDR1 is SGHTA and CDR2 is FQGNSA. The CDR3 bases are TGTGCCAGCAGCTTGAGTAGCGGGAGGGCCAATGGCGAGCAGTACTTC. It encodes CASSLSSGRANGEQYF.

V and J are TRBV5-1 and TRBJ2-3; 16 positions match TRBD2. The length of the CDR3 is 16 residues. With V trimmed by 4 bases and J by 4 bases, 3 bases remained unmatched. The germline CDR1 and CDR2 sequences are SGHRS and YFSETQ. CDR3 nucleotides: TGCGCCAGCAGCGAAGGGACTAGCGGGAGGGCAGATACGCAGTATTTT. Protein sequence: CASSEGTSGRADTQYF.

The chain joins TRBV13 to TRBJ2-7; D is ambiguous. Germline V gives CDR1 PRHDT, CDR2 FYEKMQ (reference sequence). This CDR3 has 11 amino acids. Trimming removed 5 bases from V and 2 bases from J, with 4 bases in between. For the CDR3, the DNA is TGTGCCAGCAGCCAGGCCTACGAGCAGTACTTC. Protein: CASSQAYEQYF.

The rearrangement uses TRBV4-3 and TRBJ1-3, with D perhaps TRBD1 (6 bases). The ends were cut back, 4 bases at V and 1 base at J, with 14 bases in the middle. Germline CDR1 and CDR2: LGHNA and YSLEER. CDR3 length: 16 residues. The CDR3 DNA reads TGCGCCAGCAGCCGTGCCCCAGGGGTTTCTGGAAACACCATATATTTT. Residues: CASSRAPGVSGNTIYF.